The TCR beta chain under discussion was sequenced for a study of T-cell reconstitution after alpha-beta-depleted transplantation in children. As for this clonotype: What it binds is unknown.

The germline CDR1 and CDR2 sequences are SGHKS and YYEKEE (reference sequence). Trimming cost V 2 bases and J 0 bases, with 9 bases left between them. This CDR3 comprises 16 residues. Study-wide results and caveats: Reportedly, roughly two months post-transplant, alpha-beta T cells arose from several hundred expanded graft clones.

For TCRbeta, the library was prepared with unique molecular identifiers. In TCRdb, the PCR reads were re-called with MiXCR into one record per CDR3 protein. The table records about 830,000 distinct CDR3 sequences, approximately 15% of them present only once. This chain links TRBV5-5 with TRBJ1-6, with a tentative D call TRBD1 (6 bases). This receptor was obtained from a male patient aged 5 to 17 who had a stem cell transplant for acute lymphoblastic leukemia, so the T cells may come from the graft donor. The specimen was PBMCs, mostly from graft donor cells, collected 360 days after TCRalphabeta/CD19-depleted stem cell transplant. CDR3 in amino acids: CASSLQGSSYNSPLHF. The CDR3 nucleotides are TGTGCCAGCAGCTTACAGGGCTCCTCCTATAATTCACCCCTCCACTTT.